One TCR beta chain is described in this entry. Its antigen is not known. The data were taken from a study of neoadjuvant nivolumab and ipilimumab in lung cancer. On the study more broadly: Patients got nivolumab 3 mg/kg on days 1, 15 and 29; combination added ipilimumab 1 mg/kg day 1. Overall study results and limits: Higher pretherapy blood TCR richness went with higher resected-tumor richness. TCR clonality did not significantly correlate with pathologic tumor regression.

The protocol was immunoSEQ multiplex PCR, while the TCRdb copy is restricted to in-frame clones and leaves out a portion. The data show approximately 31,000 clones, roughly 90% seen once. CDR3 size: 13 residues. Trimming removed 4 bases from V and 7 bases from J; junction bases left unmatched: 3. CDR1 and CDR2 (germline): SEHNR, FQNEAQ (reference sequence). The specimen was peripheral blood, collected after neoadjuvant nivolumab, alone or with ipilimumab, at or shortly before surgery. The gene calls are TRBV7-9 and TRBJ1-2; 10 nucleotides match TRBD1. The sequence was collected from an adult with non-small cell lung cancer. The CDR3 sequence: CASSWDRGGGYTF. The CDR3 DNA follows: TGTGCCAGCAGCTGGGACAGGGGCGGTGGCTACACCTTC.